Listed here are 17 T cell receptor beta chains from one sample, sequenced in a study of T cells in Graves' hyperthyroidism and ophthalmopathy. The source material, RNA transcripts, was used to amplify TCR beta CDR3 regions. With the HTBI primer set, the TCR CDR3 went through a first round of RT-PCR. TCRdb itself ran the multiplex PCR reads through MiXCR, one entry per CDR3 protein. This sample carries about 690,000 distinct CDR3 sequences, 15% to 20% of them seen once, and the ten largest clones take around a sixth. Sequenced input: blood. All receptors come from a man aged 45 to 65 with Graves' hyperthyroidism.

In its sample, this clonotype was seen many times. This chain uses TRBV29-1 with TRBJ2-7; 8 positions agree with TRBD1. The germline V gene encodes CDR1 SQVTM and CDR2 ANQGSEA. The length of the CDR3 is 13 residues. Losses at the gene ends were 6 bases for V and 3 bases for J; bases not matched to a gene: 7. CDR3 amino acids: CSVARTGNYEQYF. The CDR3 region has the DNA TGCAGCGTGGCTCGGACAGGGAACTACGAGCAGTACTTC.

This clonotype was observed a few times. The chain is built from TRBV5-1 and TRBJ1-2; 8 nucleotides line up with TRBD1. The V segment lost 3 bases and the J segment 5 bases; nucleotides outside the gene matches: 9. Germline CDR1 reads SGHRS; CDR2 reads YFSETQ. The CDR3 spans 15 residues. CDR3 in DNA: TGCGCCAGCAGCTCCCATCCCGGGACAGGTTATGGCTACACCTTC. Translated: CASSSHPGTGYGYTF.

There are many counts of this clonotype. DNA of the CDR3: TGTGCCAGCAGTTTTTTTCTTTTCCATAGCAATCAGCCCCAGCATTTT. This translates into CASSFFLFHSNQPQHF. The chain couples TRBV28 to TRBJ1-5; D not resolved. Trimming shortened V by 3 bases and J by 0 bases, and 12 bases separated the two germline ends. The CDR3 spans 16 residues. Germline CDR1 MDHEN, CDR2 SYDVKM.

This clonotype was seen ten or more times. This chain connects TRBV28 to TRBJ1-1; the match to TRBD1 covers 9 bases. This CDR3 has 16 amino acids. Trimming took 7 bases from V and 1 from J; bases not matched to a gene: 10. Germline CDR1 is MDHEN and CDR2 is SYDVKM. CDR3 sequence (DNA): TGTGCCAGCATGGGACAGGGAGCACACCGGAACACTGAAGCTTTCTTT. Translation gives CASMGQGAHRNTEAFF. The whole variable domain, filled in from reference TRBV28 and TRBJ1-1, reads DVKVTQSSRYLVKRTGEKVFLECVQDMDHENMFWYRQDPGLGLRLIYFSYDVKMKEKGDIPEGYSVSREKKERFSLILESASTNQTSMYLCASMGQGAHRNTEAFFGQGTRLTVV.

This clonotype was recorded many times. This chain links TRBV7-2 with TRBJ1-1; 7 nucleotides line up with TRBD1. Germline-derived CDR1 and CDR2 are SGHTA and FQGNSA. The V gene end was trimmed by 5 bases and the J gene end by 4 bases; junction bases not matched to a gene: 7. The CDR3 spans 14 residues. The CDR3 DNA sequence: TGTGCCAGCAGCATAACAACAGGGGTCACTGAAGCTTTCTTT. It encodes CASSITTGVTEAFF.

This clonotype has ten or more counts. The chain links TRBV6-1 to TRBJ2-5; no clear D gene. The CDR3 has 16 amino acids. The germline V and J ends were trimmed by 7 bases and 5 bases, with 23 bases remaining between them. Germline V gene sequence: CDR1 MNHNS, CDR2 SASEGT. CDR3 amino acids: CASIRRYSQGGETQYF. Written as DNA, the CDR3 is TGTGCCAGCATCCGACGATATAGCCAAGGTGGGGAGACCCAGTACTTC.

The chain carries TRBV20-1 and TRBJ2-3; TRBD2 matches at 11 bases. The CDR3 consists of 17 residues. Germline values: CDR1 DFQATT, CDR2 SNEGSKA (reference sequence). After removal of 1 base from V and 4 bases from J, the junction contained 10 bases not matched to a gene. CDR3 coding DNA: TGCAGTGCTAGAGTGGATAGCGGGAGGGCCAGGGCAGATACGCAGTATTTT. As protein: CSARVDSGRARADTQYF.

This clonotype was counted a few times. The chain recombines TRBV13 with TRBJ1-3, with D uncertain. The ends were cut back, 6 bases at V and 2 bases at J, with 5 bases in the middle. The CDR3 totals 12 residues. Germline V gives CDR1 PRHDT, CDR2 FYEKMQ (reference sequence). The CDR3 region is CASSPTGNTIYF. The CDR3 nucleotides are TGTGCCAGCAGTCCAACTGGAAACACCATATATTTT.

For this clonotype: A much more abundant neighbour one base away suggests this may be a read error. The chain is built from TRBV12-3 or TRBV12-4 and TRBJ1-4; TRBD1 matches 10 bases. The CDR3 is made up of 14 amino acids. This CDR3 is CAGSWTGGGEKLFF. The CDR3 DNA is TGTGCCGGCAGTTGGACAGGGGGAGGTGAAAAACTGTTTTTT.

In this sample, this clonotype turned up many times. The chain carries TRBV7-8 and TRBJ2-7, with TRBD2 as a possible D gene (6 bases). From germline, CDR1 is SGHVS and CDR2 FQNEAQ. The CDR3 runs to 18 residues. Trimming removed 0 bases at V and 5 bases at J, with 23 bases between. This CDR3 reads CASSLAGGYVYLQDEQYF. The CDR3 DNA is TGTGCCAGCAGCTTAGCGGGAGGCTATGTTTACCTACAAGACGAGCAGTACTTC.

This clonotype was seen only a few times. The gene calls are TRBV5-1 and TRBJ2-7; tentatively, D is TRBD1 or TRBD2 (5 bases each). Germline V CDR1 and CDR2: SGHRS, YFSETQ. V lost 3 bases to trimming and J lost 6 bases, with 13 bases between them. The CDR3 contains 13 residues. The CDR3 loop is CASSWDRGLEQYF. CDR3 sequence (DNA): TGCGCCAGCAGCTGGGACCGAGGACTCGAGCAGTACTTC. Filled out from reference TRBV5-1 and TRBJ2-7, the complete variable domain reads KAGVTQTPRYLIKTRGQQVTLSCSPISGHRSVSWYQQTPGQGLQFLFEYFSETQRNKGNFPGRFSGRQFSNSRSEMNVSTLELGDSALYLCASSWDRGLEQYFGPGTRLTVT.

There are many counts of this clonotype. The chain is built from TRBV2 and TRBJ1-2; D possibly corresponds to TRBD1 (5 bases). CDR3 size: 16 residues. The V gene's germline CDR1 is SNHLY and CDR2 FYNNEI. The V end was cut by 7 bases, the J end by 3 bases, with 21 bases between. CDR3 bases: TGTGCCAGCATACTCTTCGAAGGACACGGAGACTATGGCTACACCTTC. Amino acids: CASILFEGHGDYGYTF. Together with reference TRBV2 and TRBJ1-2, the CDR3 gives the full variable domain: EPEVTQTPSHQVTQMGQEVILRCVPISNHLYFYWYRQILGQKVEFLVSFYNNEISEKSEIFDDQFSVERPDGSNFTLKIRSTKLEDSAMYFCASILFEGHGDYGYTFGSGTRLTVV.

This clonotype was found many times. The rearrangement uses TRBV7-9 and TRBJ1-3; possible D gene TRBD1, 6 bases. CDR1 is SEHNR, CDR2 FQNEAQ, per germline (reference sequence). V lost 4 bases and J 0 bases, leaving 16 bases between the germline ends. The CDR3 loop spans 17 amino acids. CDR3 sequence reads: CASSSQFGQPSGNTIYF. Written as DNA, the CDR3 is TGTGCCAGCAGCTCGCAATTTGGACAGCCCTCTGGAAACACCATATATTTT. The full variable domain, its missing parts supplied by reference TRBV7-9 and TRBJ1-3, is DTGVSQNPRHKITKRGQNVTFRCDPISEHNRLYWYRQTLGQGPEFLTYFQNEAQLEKSRLLSDRFSAERPKGSFSTLEIQRTEQGDSAMYLCASSSQFGQPSGNTIYFGEGSWLTVV.

The sample holds many counts of this clonotype. This rearrangement joins TRBV15 to TRBJ2-3; 7 positions agree with TRBD1. Germline V gene data show CDR1 as LNHNV and CDR2 as YYDKDF (reference sequence). CDR3 length: 15 residues. The V segment lost 1 base and the J segment 7 bases; nucleotides outside the gene matches: 8. The CDR3 protein is CATSRAWTGKNTQYF. For the CDR3, the DNA is TGTGCCACCAGCAGAGCCTGGACAGGAAAGAATACGCAGTATTTT.

This clonotype was observed a handful of times. The V and J genes are TRBV24-1 and TRBJ2-1; 14 bases agree with TRBD2. Germline lookup yields CDR1 KGHDR and CDR2 SFDVKD. The V gene end was trimmed by 2 bases and the J gene end by 7 bases; junction bases not matched to a gene: 6. The CDR3 spans 17 residues. CDR3 in amino acids: CATSDSGTSGSGNEQFF. In DNA form, the CDR3 reads TGTGCCACCAGTGATTCCGGGACTAGCGGGAGCGGAAATGAGCAGTTCTTC.

A remark on this clonotype: A much larger clone differs from this one at a single base, so this may be a read error. CDR3 nucleotides: TGTGCCACCAGCAGAACTGGACAGGGGCCCGGCTATGAGTACAATGAGCAGTCCTTC. Residues: CATSRTGQGPGYEYNEQSF. The gene calls are TRBV15 and TRBJ2-1; 9 nucleotides agree with TRBD1. Germline CDR1 LNHNV, CDR2 YYDKDF (reference sequence). The CDR3 totals 19 residues.

CDR3 in amino acids: CASSPWDGMNTEAFF. DNA for the CDR3: TGTGCCAGTAGTCCCTGGGACGGAATGAACACTGAAGCTTTCTTT. The gene calls are TRBV19 and TRBJ1-1; D is perhaps TRBD1 (5 bases). Germline V gene sequence: CDR1 LNHDA, CDR2 SQIVND (reference sequence). The CDR3 length is 15 residues. V dropped 5 bases and J dropped 0 bases, with 13 bases sitting between them.